The 30 T cell receptor beta chains below all came from one sample that was sequenced in a study of blood T cells in healthy people across ages. The second PCR ran about 6 to 11 cycles with a sample-barcoded 5' primer and J-beta primers. MiXCR, applied by TCRdb to the 5' RACE reads, yields one record per CDR3 protein. The table has about 640,000 distinct CDR3 sequences, roughly three fifths seen once. Material: blood. Source of these receptors: a man aged 55 to 69 in good health.

The rearrangement links TRBV11-2 to TRBJ2-2, with 8 bases that match TRBD2. This CDR3 has 16 amino acids. Germline V gene sequence: CDR1 SGHAT, CDR2 FQNNGV. Trimming cost V 6 bases and J 1 base; bases outside gene matches: 7. The CDR3: CASRPWGTRNTGELFF. DNA for the CDR3: TGTGCCAGCAGACCCTGGGGGACTAGGAACACCGGGGAGCTGTTTTTT.

V gene TRBV20-1 combines with J gene TRBJ1-1; 8 bases are shared with TRBD1. The V gene end was trimmed by 6 bases and the J gene end by 3 bases; junction bases not matched to a gene: 12. Germline V CDR1 and CDR2: DFQATT, SNEGSKA (reference sequence). This CDR3 spans 15 amino acids. In DNA, the CDR3 is TGCAGTGCAGTAGACCGGGACAGGTGGGACACTGAAGCTTTCTTT. This gives the protein CSAVDRDRWDTEAFF.

This chain uses TRBV11-3 with TRBJ1-4, with 9 bases fitting TRBD1. Trimming removed 8 bases from V and 7 bases from J; junction bases left unmatched: 8. The CDR3 has 14 amino acids. Germline loops: CDR1 SGHNT, CDR2 YENEEA. This CDR3 is CASFRDRDVEKLFF. The CDR3 DNA sequence: TGTGCCAGCTTCCGGGACAGGGATGTTGAAAAACTGTTTTTT.

This chain links TRBV10-2 with TRBJ2-1; no firm D call. V lost 5 bases and J lost 10, with 15 bases in between. Germline assignment: CDR1 WSHSY and CDR2 SAAADI. The CDR3 has 13 residues. CDR3 sequence: CASSLGSPAEQFF. CDR3 sequence (DNA): TGCGCCAGCAGTTTGGGATCCCCGGCCGAGCAGTTCTTC.

Comments on this clonotype: Given a much more abundant clone one base away, this may be a read error. The chain uses TRBV4-1 and TRBJ1-1; D may be TRBD1 (6 bases). Trimming removed 3 bases from V and 4 bases from J, with 27 bases in between. The CDR3 totals 19 residues. Germline lookup yields CDR1 MGHRA and CDR2 YSYEKL. CDR3 in amino acids: CASSHPGGPTGAQSTEAFF. CDR3 coding DNA: TGCGCCAGCAGCCATCCTGGGGGCCCGACGGGGGCCCAGAGCACTGAAGCTTTCTTT.

The chain combines TRBV4-1 with TRBJ2-7; the match to TRBD2 covers 7 bases. The CDR3 totals 16 residues. Germline trimming cut 0 bases from V and 3 bases from J; bases unmatched to any gene: 8. Germline assignment: CDR1 MGHRA and CDR2 YSYEKL. The CDR3 coding sequence is TGCGCCAGCAGCCAAGATCAGCGGGGAAACGGCTACGAGCAGTACTTC. This codes for CASSQDQRGNGYEQYF.

This clonotype was picked up a small number of times. The chain joins TRBV4-2 to TRBJ2-3; 10 nucleotides match TRBD2. Per germline, CDR1 LGHNA and CDR2 YNFKEQ. The CDR3 is made up of 16 amino acids. V shed 0 bases, J shed 9 bases, and the junction held 9 bases outside the gene matches. The CDR3 reads CASSQEGSGGARTQYF. DNA of the CDR3: TGTGCCAGCAGCCAAGAGGGGAGCGGGGGGGCCCGGACGCAGTATTTT.

The V gene is TRBV7-9, the J gene TRBJ2-7; 9 positions agree with TRBD1. The CDR3 is made up of 14 amino acids. Trimming removed 4 bases from V and 7 bases from J; junction bases left unmatched: 8. Germline CDR1 SEHNR, CDR2 FQNEAQ (reference sequence). The CDR3 loop reads CASSSQGARNEQYF. The CDR3, as DNA: TGTGCCAGCAGCTCACAGGGGGCGCGGAATGAGCAGTACTTC.

The rearrangement uses TRBV29-1 and TRBJ1-4, with D maybe TRBD1 (6 bases). Between the trimmed V and J ends, which lost 7 bases and 7 bases, there was a span of 16 bases. CDR3 length: 13 amino acids. Germline CDR1 and CDR2: SQVTM and ANQGSEA. The CDR3 protein is CSAGGPRGEKLFF. The CDR3 DNA follows: TGCAGCGCGGGGGGGCCCCGAGGTGAAAAACTGTTTTTT.

V and J are TRBV7-9 and TRBJ1-1, with 7 bases identical to TRBD1. Trimming removed 4 bases from V and 1 base from J; junction bases left unmatched: 3. The CDR3 consists of 14 residues. Germline V gives CDR1 SEHNR, CDR2 FQNEAQ (reference sequence). CDR3: CASSWDSPNTEAFF. The CDR3 DNA reads TGTGCCAGCAGCTGGGACAGCCCGAACACTGAAGCTTTCTTT.

V usage is TRBV6-5 and J usage is TRBJ2-7, with TRBD1 as a possible D gene (6 bases). Trimming removed 6 bases from V and 1 base from J, with 16 bases in between. This CDR3 spans 15 amino acids. Germline assignment: CDR1 MNHEY and CDR2 SVGAGI. CDR3 nucleotide sequence: TGTGCCAGCAGCTCCCCCGGACAGAATTCCTACGAGCAGTACTTC. Translating gives CASSSPGQNSYEQYF.

The chain links TRBV6-1 to TRBJ2-7; the D gene is possibly TRBD1 (7 bases). V shed 0 bases and J shed 10 bases, with 16 bases lying between them. Looked up from germline, CDR1 is MNHNS and CDR2 is SASEGT. The CDR3 covers 14 residues. The CDR3 nucleotides are TGTGCCAGCAGTGAAGCGCAGGGGGGAGCTATCCAGTACTTC. Translating gives CASSEAQGGAIQYF.

The chain employs TRBV2 and TRBJ2-5, with unresolved D. This CDR3 has 12 amino acids. Germline loops: CDR1 SNHLY, CDR2 FYNNEI. V gave up 1 base and J gave up 9 bases, with 9 bases separating them. The CDR3 loop is CASSEGPTAQYF. The CDR3 DNA is TGTGCCAGCAGTGAAGGCCCGACGGCCCAGTACTTC.

The CDR3 loop is CASSPLAGGYQETQYF. The CDR3 DNA sequence: TGTGCCAGCAGCCCGCTGGCGGGGGGCTACCAAGAGACCCAGTACTTC. This chain joins TRBV7-9 and TRBJ2-5; 8 bases align to TRBD2. The germline V gene has CDR1 SEHNR and CDR2 FQNEAQ (reference sequence). Losses at the gene ends were 5 bases for V and 0 bases for J; bases not matched to a gene: 8. The length of the CDR3 is 16 residues.

This clonotype was seen more than once but under ten times. Compared with germline, one end of the junction differs, possibly owing to a read error. V and J are TRBV4-1 and TRBJ1-6; 8 nucleotides align to TRBD1. The CDR3 has 15 residues. Per germline, CDR1 MGHRA and CDR2 YSYEKL. The CDR3 loop is CASRQTGGYNSPLYF. In DNA form, the CDR3 reads TGCGCCAGCAGGCAAACAGGGGGTTATAATTCACCCCTCTACTTT.

This chain links TRBV29-1 with TRBJ2-1, with D tentatively TRBD2 (5 bases). Trimming took off 8 bases at V and 9 bases at J, with 11 bases between the two ends. In germline, CDR1 is SQVTM, CDR2 ANQGSEA. The CDR3 consists of 10 residues. The DNA of the CDR3 is TGCAGCACCAAGGAGGTTGAGCAGTTCTTC. Encoded protein: CSTKEVEQFF.

This clonotype was detected ten times or more. The chain recombines TRBV7-9 with TRBJ2-3; no clear D. V was trimmed by 0 bases and J by 2 bases, leaving 6 bases between them. Germline CDR1 SEHNR, CDR2 FQNEAQ (reference sequence). The CDR3 sequence is 14 residues long. The CDR3 nucleotides read TGTGCCAGCAGCTTAGCGCAGGACACAGATACGCAGTATTTT. Protein: CASSLAQDTDTQYF.

This clonotype was seen a handful of times. The J gene is TRBJ2-6, the V gene TRBV2; D is uncertain. The germline gives CDR1 SNHLY, CDR2 FYNNEI. V was pared by 4 bases and J by 0 bases, with 7 bases between. CDR3 size: 15 residues. For the CDR3, the DNA is TGTGCCAGCAGTGTCGGCTACTCTGGGGCCAACGTCCTGACTTTC. It translates to CASSVGYSGANVLTF. Filled out from reference TRBV2 and TRBJ2-6, the complete variable domain reads EPEVTQTPSHQVTQMGQEVILRCVPISNHLYFYWYRQILGQKVEFLVSFYNNEISEKSEIFDDQFSVERPDGSNFTLKIRSTKLEDSAMYFCASSVGYSGANVLTFGAGSRLTVL.

V is TRBV12-3 or TRBV12-4 and J is TRBJ1-5; D might be TRBD1 (6 bases). Trimming removed 7 bases from V and 2 bases from J, with 15 bases in between. This CDR3 has 15 residues. The CDR3 sequence is CASNQGRGGNQPQHF. DNA of the CDR3: TGTGCCAGCAACCAGGGGCGCGGGGGCAATCAGCCCCAGCATTTT.

The J gene is TRBJ1-2, the V gene TRBV9, with 8 bases matching TRBD1. Germline CDR1 reads SGDLS; CDR2 reads YYNGEE. The CDR3 has 15 amino acids. The trim removed 0 bases at V and 4 bases at J, leaving 5 bases unmatched. The CDR3 DNA is TGTGCCAGCAGCGTAGGGACAGGGCTTGGCTATGGCTACACCTTC. It is translated as CASSVGTGLGYGYTF. Filled out from reference TRBV9 and TRBJ1-2, the complete variable domain reads DSGVTQTPKHLITATGQRVTLRCSPRSGDLSVYWYQQSLDQGLQFLIQYYNGEERAKGNILERFSAQQFPDLHSELNLSSLELGDSALYFCASSVGTGLGYGYTFGSGTRLTVV.

The chain has TRBV5-1 and TRBJ2-2; D not certain. The germline CDR1 and CDR2 sequences are SGHRS and YFSETQ. The CDR3 contains 14 residues. V was cut by 4 bases and J by 3 bases, with 10 bases left in between. CDR3 sequence: CASSLTWDTGELFF. As DNA, the CDR3 is TGCGCCAGCAGCCTAACTTGGGACACCGGGGAGCTGTTTTTT. Drawing the rest from reference TRBV5-1 and TRBJ2-2, the complete variable domain is KAGVTQTPRYLIKTRGQQVTLSCSPISGHRSVSWYQQTPGQGLQFLFEYFSETQRNKGNFPGRFSGRQFSNSRSEMNVSTLELGDSALYLCASSLTWDTGELFFGEGSRLTVL.

The genes are TRBV3-1 and TRBJ2-7; no definite D call. The CDR3 runs 14 residues. Trimming took off 0 bases at V and 5 bases at J, with 11 bases between the two ends. From germline, CDR1 is LGHDT and CDR2 YNNKEL (reference sequence). CDR3 coding DNA: TGTGCCAGCAGCCAAGATCCCATAGGACACGAGCAGTACTTC. Translated, it gives CASSQDPIGHEQYF.

V gene TRBV6-1 combines with J gene TRBJ1-5; 7 bases line up with TRBD1. The CDR3 totals 16 residues. After removal of 3 bases from V and 1 base from J, the junction contained 6 bases not matched to a gene. Per germline, CDR1 MNHNS and CDR2 SASEGT. The CDR3 loop reads CASSDYRGRSNQPQHF. CDR3 nucleotide sequence: TGTGCCAGCAGTGATTACAGGGGACGAAGCAATCAGCCCCAGCATTTT.

The chain couples TRBV28 to TRBJ1-5; D is unclear. V gave up 2 bases and J gave up 3 bases, with 8 bases separating them. Germline V gene data show CDR1 as MDHEN and CDR2 as SYDVKM. This CDR3 contains 14 residues. The CDR3 bases are TGTGCCAGCAGTTTACTACAGAACAATCAGCCCCAGCATTTT. Translated, it gives CASSLLQNNQPQHF.

The table lists this clonotype with a few counts. The chain recombines TRBV20-1 with TRBJ2-1; 9 bases fit TRBD1. Germline trimming cut 0 bases from V and 7 bases from J; bases unmatched to any gene: 10. The CDR3 extends over 16 amino acids. Germline V gene data show CDR1 as DFQATT and CDR2 as SNEGSKA (reference sequence). CDR3 nucleotide sequence: TGCAGTGCTAGAGACGACCCCGGGACAGGGTCAAATGAGCAGTTCTTC. As protein: CSARDDPGTGSNEQFF.

The chain combines TRBV5-8 with TRBJ2-7; D is perhaps TRBD2 (5 bases). The CDR3 sequence is 16 residues long. Trimming removed 3 bases from V and 2 bases from J, with 18 bases in between. Germline V gene sequence: CDR1 SGHTS, CDR2 YDEGEE. CDR3 sequence: CASSSPLIASTYEQYF. DNA of the CDR3: TGTGCCAGCAGCTCCCCTTTGATAGCGTCAACCTACGAGCAGTACTTC.

This clonotype was observed a handful of times. V gene TRBV7-2 combines with J gene TRBJ1-4; D gene uncertain. This CDR3 spans 12 amino acids. The V gene's germline CDR1 is SGHTA and CDR2 FQGNSA. Between the trimmed V and J ends, which lost 5 bases and 8 bases, there was a span of 9 bases. The CDR3 loop is CASSPEGEKLFF. CDR3 sequence (DNA): TGTGCCAGCAGCCCGGAGGGCGAAAAACTGTTTTTT. The full variable domain, completed using reference TRBV7-2 and TRBJ1-4, is GAGVSQSPSNKVTEKGKDVELRCDPISGHTALYWYRQSLGQGLEFLIYFQGNSAPDKSGLPSDRFSAERTGGSVSTLTIQRTQQEDSAVYLCASSPEGEKLFFGSGTQLSVL.

This clonotype was seen a few times. The gene calls are TRBV6-1 and TRBJ2-5; 10 bases align to TRBD2. This CDR3 region has 13 residues. CDR1 and CDR2 (germline): MNHNS, SASEGT. The CDR3 sequence: CALRTSGKETQYF. The CDR3 coding sequence is TGTGCTCTTAGGACTAGCGGAAAAGAGACCCAGTACTTC.

This clonotype appeared a few times. The V call is TRBV7-2, the J call TRBJ2-3, with D perhaps TRBD2 (6 bases). The V end was cut by 5 bases, the J end by 2 bases, with 14 bases between. CDR1 SGHTA and CDR2 FQGNSA come from the germline V gene. The length of the CDR3 is 15 residues. This CDR3 reads CASSPGPGDTDTQYF. CDR3 nucleotide sequence: TGTGCCAGCAGCCCCGGGCCGGGGGACACAGATACGCAGTATTTT.

V is TRBV5-4 and J is TRBJ1-2; D is unclear. From germline, CDR1 is SGHNT and CDR2 YYREEE (reference sequence). CDR3 size: 15 residues. Trimming took off 4 bases at V and 4 bases at J, with 17 bases between the two ends. DNA for the CDR3: TGTGCCAGCAGCCCCCCCCTCCGGGAGGGCTATGGCTACACCTTC. It codes for CASSPPLREGYGYTF.